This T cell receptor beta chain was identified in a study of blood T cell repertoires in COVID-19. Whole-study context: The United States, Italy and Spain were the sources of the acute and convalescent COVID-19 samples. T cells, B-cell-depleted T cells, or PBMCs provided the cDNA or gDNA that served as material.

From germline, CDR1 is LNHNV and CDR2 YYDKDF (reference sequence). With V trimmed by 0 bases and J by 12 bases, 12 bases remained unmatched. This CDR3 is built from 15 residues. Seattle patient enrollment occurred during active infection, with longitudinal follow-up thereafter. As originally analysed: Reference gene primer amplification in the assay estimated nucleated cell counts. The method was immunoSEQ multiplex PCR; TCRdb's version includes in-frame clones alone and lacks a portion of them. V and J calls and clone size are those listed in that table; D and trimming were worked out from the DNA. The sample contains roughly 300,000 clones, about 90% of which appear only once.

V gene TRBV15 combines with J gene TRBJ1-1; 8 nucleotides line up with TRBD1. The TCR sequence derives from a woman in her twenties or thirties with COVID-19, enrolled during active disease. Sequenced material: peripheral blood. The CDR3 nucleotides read TGTGCCACCAGCAGAGATCCCGGACAGGGCGAAATAACTTTCTTT. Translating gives CATSRDPGQGEITFF.